This entry concerns a single TCR beta chain. These data belong to a study of blood T cell repertoires in COVID-19. Study overall: Material from acute and convalescent COVID-19 was sourced from the United States, Italy and Spain. Sources were T cells, B-cell-depleted T cells, or PBMCs; the material itself was cDNA or gDNA.

The V end was cut by 5 bases, the J end by 6 bases, with 10 bases between. Germline lookup yields CDR1 LGHNT and CDR2 FRNRAP. The CDR3 length is 12 residues. Per the authors' pipeline: Nucleated cell number was recorded as an estimate derived from reference gene primer amplification. Assay: immunoSEQ multiplex PCR; the TCRdb copy retains only in-frame clones and omits some. The DNA was the basis for D and trimming; V, J and clone size are from that table. Here the sample spans about 340,000 clones, around 80% being singletons. The sample consisted of peripheral blood. This TCR was recovered from a man aged 30-40 years with active or convalescent COVID-19. The chain is built from TRBV12-5 and TRBJ1-1; D remains ambiguous. The CDR3 sequence is CASGLGYAEAFF. Written as DNA, the CDR3 is TGTGCTAGTGGTCTAGGTTACGCTGAAGCTTTCTTT.